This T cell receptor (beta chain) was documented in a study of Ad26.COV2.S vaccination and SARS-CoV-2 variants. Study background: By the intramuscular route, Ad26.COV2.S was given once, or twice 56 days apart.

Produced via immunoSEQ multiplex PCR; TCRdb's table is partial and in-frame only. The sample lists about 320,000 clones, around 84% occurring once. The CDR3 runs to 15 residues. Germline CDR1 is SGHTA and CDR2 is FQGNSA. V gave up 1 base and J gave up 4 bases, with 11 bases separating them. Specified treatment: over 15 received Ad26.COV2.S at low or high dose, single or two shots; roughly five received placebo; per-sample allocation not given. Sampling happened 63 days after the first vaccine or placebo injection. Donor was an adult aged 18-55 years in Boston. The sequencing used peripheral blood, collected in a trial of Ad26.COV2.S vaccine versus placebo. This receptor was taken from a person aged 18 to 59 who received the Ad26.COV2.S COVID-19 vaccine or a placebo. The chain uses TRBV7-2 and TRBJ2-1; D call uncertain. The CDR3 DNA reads TGTGCCAGCAGCTTAGAGGGAACATTATACAATGAGCAGTTCTTC. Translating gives CASSLEGTLYNEQFF. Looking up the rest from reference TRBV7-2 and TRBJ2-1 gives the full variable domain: GAGVSQSPSNKVTEKGKDVELRCDPISGHTALYWYRQSLGQGLEFLIYFQGNSAPDKSGLPSDRFSAERTGGSVSTLTIQRTQQEDSAVYLCASSLEGTLYNEQFFGPGTRLTVL.